The rows below give T cell receptor beta chains drawn from one sample of a study of blood T cell repertoires in COVID-19. Some clones are missing from TCRdb's copy, which holds only in-frame ones; the method was immunoSEQ multiplex PCR. The data show about 190,000 clones, approximately 86% seen once. Input material: PBMCs or T cells enriched from blood (not recorded which). Source of these receptors: a woman between 40 and 50 years old in a cohort exposed to, infected with or recovered from COVID-19 (not recorded which). Each CDR3 is given with its conserved first and last residue. A D gene is named only where the DNA matches it firmly. Not every row has a clone size; where given, it reads once, few, many or a size class.

V gene: TRBV15
D gene: .
J gene: TRBJ1-4
clone size: few
CDR3 protein: CATSGPRAGRLQKLFF
CDR3 DNA: TGTGCCACCAGCGGACCTAGGGCAGGGAGGCTGCAAAAACTGTTTTTT

V gene: TRBV5-5
D gene: .
J gene: TRBJ2-1
clone size: .
CDR3 protein: CASSLSIKSYNEQFF
CDR3 DNA: TGTGCCAGCAGCTTAAGCATTAAGTCCTACAATGAGCAGTTCTTC

V gene: TRBV4-2
D gene: TRBD1
J gene: TRBJ2-7
clone size: .
CDR3 protein: CASSQDRGTGYEQYF
CDR3 DNA: TGTGCCAGCAGCCAAGATCGAGGGACAGGGTACGAGCAGTACTTC

V gene: TRBV19
D gene: .
J gene: TRBJ2-7
clone size: .
CDR3 protein: CASSMLDSPPYEQYF
CDR3 DNA: TGTGCCAGTAGTATGCTGGACAGCCCCCCCTACGAGCAGTACTTC

V gene: TRBV4-2
D gene: .
J gene: TRBJ1-6
clone size: .
CDR3 protein: CASSQEGAFNSPLHF
CDR3 DNA: TGTGCCAGCAGCCAAGAGGGAGCCTTCAATTCACCCCTCCACTTT

V gene: TRBV9
D gene: .
J gene: TRBJ1-1
clone size: .
CDR3 protein: CASSTGGSMNTEAFF
CDR3 DNA: TGTGCCAGCAGCACGGGGGGGTCCATGAACACTGAAGCTTTCTTT

V gene: TRBV27
D gene: TRBD2
J gene: TRBJ2-1
clone size: .
CDR3 protein: CASSLSMIAGLHYNEQFF
CDR3 DNA: TGTGCCAGCAGTTTATCGATGATAGCGGGGCTTCACTACAATGAGCAGTTCTTC

V gene: TRBV5-5
D gene: TRBD2
J gene: TRBJ2-4
clone size: once
CDR3 protein: CASSSRIAGEQAKNIQYF
CDR3 DNA: TGTGCCAGCAGCTCCCGAATAGCGGGGGAGCAAGCCAAAAACATTCAGTACTTC

V gene: TRBV6-5
D gene: .
J gene: TRBJ1-1
clone size: once
CDR3 protein: CAMRGGPQTDTEAFF
CDR3 DNA: TGTGCCATGAGAGGCGGGCCTCAGACGGACACTGAAGCTTTCTTT

V gene: TRBV10-3
D gene: .
J gene: TRBJ1-1
clone size: .
CDR3 protein: CAISDSVRNTEAFF
CDR3 DNA: TGTGCCATCAGTGATAGTGTGCGGAACACTGAAGCTTTCTTT

V gene: TRBV9
D gene: TRBD1
J gene: TRBJ2-2
clone size: .
CDR3 protein: CASSVGVTGVTGELFF
CDR3 DNA: TGTGCCAGCAGCGTAGGTGTGACAGGGGTAACCGGGGAGCTGTTTTTT

V gene: TRBV27
D gene: .
J gene: TRBJ2-7
clone size: .
CDR3 protein: CASSSGSSYEQYF
CDR3 DNA: TGTGCCAGCAGTTCCGGGTCCTCCTACGAGCAGTACTTC

V gene: TRBV29-1
D gene: .
J gene: TRBJ1-3
clone size: .
CDR3 protein: CSVGQGEGNTIYF
CDR3 DNA: TGCAGCGTTGGCCAGGGTGAGGGAAACACCATATATTTT

V gene: TRBV5-4
D gene: TRBD1
J gene: TRBJ2-7
clone size: once
CDR3 protein: CASSTDRASYEQYF
CDR3 DNA: TGTGCCAGCAGCACCGACAGGGCATCCTACGAGCAGTACTTC

V gene: TRBV11-2
D gene: TRBD2
J gene: TRBJ2-3
clone size: once
CDR3 protein: CASSYTLAGVQYF
CDR3 DNA: TGTGCCAGCAGCTACACCCTAGCGGGAGTCCAGTATTTT

V gene: TRBV7-6
D gene: TRBD1
J gene: TRBJ1-3
clone size: few
CDR3 protein: CASSLGTGSGNTIYF
CDR3 DNA: TGTGCCAGCAGCTTGGGGACAGGCTCTGGAAACACCATATATTTT

V gene: TRBV10-3
D gene: TRBD1
J gene: TRBJ1-3
clone size: .
CDR3 protein: CAITGQGPSSGNTIYF
CDR3 DNA: TGTGCCATCACCGGACAGGGGCCGAGCTCTGGAAACACCATATATTTT

V gene: TRBV27
D gene: TRBD2
J gene: TRBJ2-1
clone size: .
CDR3 protein: CASSSIPPGLDDEQFF
CDR3 DNA: TGTGCCAGCAGTTCAATACCGCCGGGACTAGACGATGAGCAGTTCTTC

V gene: TRBV29-1
D gene: TRBD1
J gene: TRBJ2-7
clone size: .
CDR3 protein: CSVPGQCIYEQYF
CDR3 DNA: TGCAGCGTCCCGGGACAGTGTATTTACGAGCAGTACTTC

V gene: TRBV6-1
D gene: .
J gene: TRBJ2-2
clone size: .
CDR3 protein: CASSELAAGELFF
CDR3 DNA: TGTGCCAGCAGTGAATTGGCGGCCGGGGAGCTGTTTTTT

V gene: TRBV2
D gene: TRBD1
J gene: TRBJ1-2
clone size: .
CDR3 protein: CASNVLTGTGEGYTF
CDR3 DNA: TGTGCCAGCAATGTCCTAACCGGGACAGGGGAAGGCTACACCTTC

V gene: TRBV28
D gene: .
J gene: TRBJ1-1
clone size: .
CDR3 protein: CASSFFREVAEDTEAFF
CDR3 DNA: TGTGCCAGCAGTTTCTTCCGGGAGGTCGCTGAAGACACTGAAGCTTTCTTT

V gene: TRBV18
D gene: TRBD1
J gene: TRBJ1-1
clone size: .
CDR3 protein: CASQRQGEYTEAFF
CDR3 DNA: TGTGCCAGCCAACGACAGGGGGAGTACACTGAAGCTTTCTTT

V gene: TRBV19
D gene: TRBD1
J gene: TRBJ2-7
clone size: .
CDR3 protein: CASSPTGGVTYEQYF
CDR3 DNA: TGTGCCAGTAGTCCGACAGGGGGGGTTACCTACGAGCAGTACTTC

V gene: TRBV9
D gene: TRBD2
J gene: TRBJ2-7
clone size: .
CDR3 protein: CASSVGGGGRAPEQYF
CDR3 DNA: TGTGCCAGCAGCGTAGGTGGTGGCGGGAGGGCCCCCGAGCAGTACTTC

V gene: TRBV7-8
D gene: TRBD1
J gene: TRBJ1-5
clone size: .
CDR3 protein: CASSLRDRGTQPQHF
CDR3 DNA: TGTGCCAGCAGTCTCCGGGACAGGGGAACTCAGCCCCAGCATTTT

V gene: TRBV19
D gene: .
J gene: TRBJ1-3
clone size: .
CDR3 protein: CASFGGTVSGNTIYF
CDR3 DNA: TGTGCCAGCTTCGGGGGGACGGTCTCTGGAAACACCATATATTTT

V gene: TRBV12-3/TRBV12-4
D gene: .
J gene: TRBJ2-7
clone size: .
CDR3 protein: CASSLSSNSEQYF
CDR3 DNA: TGTGCCAGCAGTTTATCCAGTAACAGCGAGCAGTACTTC

V gene: TRBV30
D gene: .
J gene: TRBJ1-6
clone size: .
CDR3 protein: CAWTPETRTPLHF
CDR3 DNA: TGTGCCTGGACGCCTGAGACACGTACACCCCTCCACTTT

V gene: TRBV3-1/TRBV3-2
D gene: .
J gene: TRBJ2-5
clone size: .
CDR3 protein: CASSQDHWGETQYF
CDR3 DNA: TGTGCCAGCAGCCAAGATCATTGGGGCGAGACCCAGTACTTC

V gene: TRBV5-6
D gene: TRBD1
J gene: TRBJ2-6
clone size: .
CDR3 protein: CASSFFRGPAAGANVLTF
CDR3 DNA: TGTGCCAGCAGCTTTTTTAGGGGGCCGGCGGCTGGGGCCAACGTCCTGACTTTC

V gene: TRBV24-1
D gene: TRBD1
J gene: TRBJ2-1
clone size: .
CDR3 protein: CATSDPQGAMAYNEQFF
CDR3 DNA: TGTGCCACCAGTGACCCACAGGGGGCAATGGCTTACAATGAGCAGTTCTTC

V gene: TRBV5-1
D gene: .
J gene: TRBJ2-3
clone size: few
CDR3 protein: CASSPSPQTGTDTQYF
CDR3 DNA: TGCGCCAGCAGCCCCTCTCCCCAAACGGGCACAGATACGCAGTATTTT

V gene: TRBV27
D gene: TRBD1
J gene: TRBJ2-7
clone size: .
CDR3 protein: CASSFGTGPYEQYF
CDR3 DNA: TGTGCCAGCAGTTTCGGGACAGGGCCCTACGAGCAGTACTTC

V gene: TRBV11-3
D gene: .
J gene: TRBJ1-1
clone size: .
CDR3 protein: CASSVREPEAFF
CDR3 DNA: TGTGCCAGCAGCGTCAGGGAACCTGAAGCTTTCTTT

V gene: TRBV11-2
D gene: TRBD2
J gene: TRBJ2-7
clone size: .
CDR3 protein: CASSRLAGGYEQYF
CDR3 DNA: TGTGCCAGCAGTCGCCTAGCGGGAGGGTACGAGCAGTACTTC

V gene: TRBV14
D gene: .
J gene: TRBJ2-6
clone size: .
CDR3 protein: CASSQRVSGANVLTF
CDR3 DNA: TGTGCCAGCAGCCAGCGGGTTTCTGGGGCCAACGTCCTGACTTTC

V gene: TRBV6-2/TRBV6-3
D gene: .
J gene: TRBJ2-2
clone size: .
CDR3 protein: CASSAGRAGNTGELFF
CDR3 DNA: TGTGCCAGCAGTGCCGGGAGAGCGGGTAACACCGGGGAGCTGTTTTTT

V gene: TRBV9
D gene: TRBD2
J gene: TRBJ2-1
clone size: once
CDR3 protein: CASSARTSGRNEQFF
CDR3 DNA: TGTGCCAGCAGCGCTCGGACTAGCGGGAGGAATGAGCAGTTCTTC